This section outlines one T cell receptor (beta chain) sequence together with its context. No antigen is known for it. Compared with germline, one end of the junction differs, possibly owing to a read error. The library came from three nested PCR rounds adapted from ARM-PCR protocols. TCRdb re-derived calls from the multiplex PCR reads in MiXCR, one entry per CDR3 protein. The sample records approximately 120,000 distinct CDR3 sequences, 50% to 70% being singletons. No cell sorting was done before RNA was extracted from the tissue. The normal lung tissue was taken more than 3 cm from the tumor edge. The CDR3 contains 13 residues. Germline V CDR1 and CDR2: SGHNT, YYREEE (reference sequence). This entry is derived from a study of tumor and adjacent non-tumor tissue in lung cancer. Across the study: The cohort had 12 to 13 adenocarcinoma, a couple of squamous cell and 1 small cell patients. The patients, about nine men and 5 or 6 women, were roughly 30 to 85 with stage I to III disease.

Study outcomes and limitations: Tumor tissue had significantly higher TCR diversity than normal lung.

This chain uses TRBV5-4 with TRBJ2-5; the D call may be TRBD1 or TRBD2 (6 bases each). The source is a man between 60 and 70 years old with non-small cell lung cancer. The sample taken for sequencing was distant non-tumor lung tissue. The CDR3 sequence is CVSSFRETGTQYF. Here the CDR3 DNA reads TGTGTCAGCAGCTTTCGGGAGACAGGGACCCAGTACTTC.